The T cell receptor beta chain under discussion was sequenced for a study of control samples from healthy donors and cancer patients. Sequencing used immunoSEQ multiplex PCR; TCRdb keeps in-frame clones, though not all of them. The sample records about 410,000 clones, around 90% being singletons. This CDR3 has 17 amino acids. The junction had 8 bases not matched to a gene; V was cut back by 2 bases and J by 4 bases. Looked up from germline, CDR1 is SGHVS and CDR2 is FNYEAQ. The sequencing sample was made of PBMCs. The source is a middle-aged man with head and neck cancer. The chain uses TRBV7-6 and TRBJ2-2; 9 positions match TRBD1. The CDR3 spells CASSLMSGTGITGELFF. CDR3 nucleotide sequence: TGTGCCAGCAGCTTAATGTCCGGGACAGGGATCACCGGGGAGCTGTTTTTT.